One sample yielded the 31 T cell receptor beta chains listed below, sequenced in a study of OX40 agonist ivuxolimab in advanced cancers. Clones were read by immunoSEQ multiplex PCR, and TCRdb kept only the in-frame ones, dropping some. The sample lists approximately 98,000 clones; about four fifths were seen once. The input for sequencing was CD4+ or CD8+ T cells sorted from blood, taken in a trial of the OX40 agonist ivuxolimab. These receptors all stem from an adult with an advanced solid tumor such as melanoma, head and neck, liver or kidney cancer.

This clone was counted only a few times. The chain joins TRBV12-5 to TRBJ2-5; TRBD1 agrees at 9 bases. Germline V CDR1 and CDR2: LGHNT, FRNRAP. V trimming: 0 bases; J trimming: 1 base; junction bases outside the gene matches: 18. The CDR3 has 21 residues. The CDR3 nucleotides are TGTGCTAGTGGTTTGGTCCTTGCCCCGGGACAGGGAAACCCGAGCCAAGAGACCCAGTACTTC. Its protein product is CASGLVLAPGQGNPSQETQYF.

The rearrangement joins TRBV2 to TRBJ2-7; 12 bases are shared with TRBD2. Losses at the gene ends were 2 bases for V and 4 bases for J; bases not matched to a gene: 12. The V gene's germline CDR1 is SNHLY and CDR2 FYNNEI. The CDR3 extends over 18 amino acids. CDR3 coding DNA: TGTGCCAGCAGTGAATTTAAGCTGACTAGCGGGAGAAGGTACGAGCAGTACTTC. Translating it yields CASSEFKLTSGRRYEQYF.

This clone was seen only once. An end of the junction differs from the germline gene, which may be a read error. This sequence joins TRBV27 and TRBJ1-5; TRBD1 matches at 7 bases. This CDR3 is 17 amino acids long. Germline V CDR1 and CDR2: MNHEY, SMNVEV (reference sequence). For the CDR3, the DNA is TGTGCCAGCAGTTCACGGACAGGACGCTTACCCCATCAACCCCAGCATTTT. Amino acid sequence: CASSSRTGRLPHQPQHF.

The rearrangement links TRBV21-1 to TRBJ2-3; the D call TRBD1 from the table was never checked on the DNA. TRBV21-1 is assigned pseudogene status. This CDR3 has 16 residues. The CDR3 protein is CASSTLKGVGTDTQYF. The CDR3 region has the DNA TGTGCCAGCAGCACCCTAAAGGGGGTGGGCACAGATACGCAGTATTTT.

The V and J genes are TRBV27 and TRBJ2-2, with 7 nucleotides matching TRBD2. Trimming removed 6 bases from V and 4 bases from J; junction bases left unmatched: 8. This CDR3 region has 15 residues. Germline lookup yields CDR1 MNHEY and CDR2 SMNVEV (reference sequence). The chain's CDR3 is CASRSLAIGTGELFF. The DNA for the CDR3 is TGTGCCAGCAGATCACTAGCGATTGGCACCGGGGAGCTGTTTTTT.

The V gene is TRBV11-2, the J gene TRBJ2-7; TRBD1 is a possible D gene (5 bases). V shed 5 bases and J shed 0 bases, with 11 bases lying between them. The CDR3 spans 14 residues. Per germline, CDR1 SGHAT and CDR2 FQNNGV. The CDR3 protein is CASSIRVSSYEQYF. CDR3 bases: TGTGCCAGCAGCATCAGGGTTTCCTCCTACGAGCAGTACTTC.

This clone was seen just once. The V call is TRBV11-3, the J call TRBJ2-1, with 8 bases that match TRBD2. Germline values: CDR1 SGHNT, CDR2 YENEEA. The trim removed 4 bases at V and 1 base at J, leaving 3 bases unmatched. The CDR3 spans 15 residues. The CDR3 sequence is CASSSGGVSYNEQFF. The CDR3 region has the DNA TGTGCCAGCAGCTCCGGGGGGGTATCCTACAATGAGCAGTTCTTC.

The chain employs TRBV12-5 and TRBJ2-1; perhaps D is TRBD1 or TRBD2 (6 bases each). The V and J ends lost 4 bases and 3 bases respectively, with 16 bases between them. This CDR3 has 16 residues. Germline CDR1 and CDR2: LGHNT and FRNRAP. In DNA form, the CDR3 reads TGTGCTAGTGGTTGGGGACTGGGGGCGGTCTACAATGAGCAGTTCTTC. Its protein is CASGWGLGAVYNEQFF.

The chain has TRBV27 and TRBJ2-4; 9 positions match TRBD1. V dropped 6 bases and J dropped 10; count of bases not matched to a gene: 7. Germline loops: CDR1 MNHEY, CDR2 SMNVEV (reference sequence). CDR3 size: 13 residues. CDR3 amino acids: CASRAGQGGIQYF. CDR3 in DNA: TGTGCCAGCAGAGCGGGACAGGGAGGGATTCAGTACTTC.

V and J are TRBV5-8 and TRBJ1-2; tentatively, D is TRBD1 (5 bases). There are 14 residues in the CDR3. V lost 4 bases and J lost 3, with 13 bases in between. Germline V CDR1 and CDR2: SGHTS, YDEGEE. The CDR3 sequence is CASSPLAGYYGYTF. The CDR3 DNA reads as TGTGCCAGCAGCCCCCTCGCAGGGTACTATGGCTACACCTTC.

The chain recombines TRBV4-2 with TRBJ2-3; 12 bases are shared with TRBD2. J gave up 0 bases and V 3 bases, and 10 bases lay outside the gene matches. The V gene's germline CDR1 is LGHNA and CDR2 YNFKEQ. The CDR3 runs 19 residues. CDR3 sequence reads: CASSHPGTSGLSSTDTQYF. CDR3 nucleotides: TGTGCCAGCAGCCATCCCGGGACTAGCGGGTTATCTAGCACAGATACGCAGTATTTT.

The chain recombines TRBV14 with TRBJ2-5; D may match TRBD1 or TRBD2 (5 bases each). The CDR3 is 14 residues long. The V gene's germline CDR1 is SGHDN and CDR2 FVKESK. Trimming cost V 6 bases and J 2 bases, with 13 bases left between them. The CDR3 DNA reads TGTGCCAGCAGTCGAGGGGCGCTTCAAGAGACCCAGTACTTC. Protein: CASSRGALQETQYF.

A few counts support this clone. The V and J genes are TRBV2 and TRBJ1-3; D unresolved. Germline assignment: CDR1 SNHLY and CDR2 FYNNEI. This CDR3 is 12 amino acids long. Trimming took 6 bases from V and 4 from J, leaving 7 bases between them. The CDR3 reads CASRTSGNTIYF. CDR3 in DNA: TGTGCCAGCAGAACAAGCGGAAACACCATATATTTT.

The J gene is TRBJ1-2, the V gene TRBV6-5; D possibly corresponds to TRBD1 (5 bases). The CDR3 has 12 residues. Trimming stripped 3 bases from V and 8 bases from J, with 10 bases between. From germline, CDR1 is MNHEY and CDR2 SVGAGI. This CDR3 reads CASSYGGEGYTF. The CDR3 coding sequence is TGTGCCAGCAGTTATGGGGGGGAGGGCTACACCTTC.

The DNA for the CDR3 is TGCGCCAGCAGCCAGGACAGGGGTCTTATGAACACTGAAGCTTTCTTT. Protein product: CASSQDRGLMNTEAFF. This chain uses TRBV4-3 with TRBJ1-1; 9 positions match TRBD1. V was pared by 3 bases and J by 0 bases, with 5 bases of the junction left unmatched. This CDR3 comprises 16 residues. Germline-derived CDR1 and CDR2 are LGHNA and YSLEER.

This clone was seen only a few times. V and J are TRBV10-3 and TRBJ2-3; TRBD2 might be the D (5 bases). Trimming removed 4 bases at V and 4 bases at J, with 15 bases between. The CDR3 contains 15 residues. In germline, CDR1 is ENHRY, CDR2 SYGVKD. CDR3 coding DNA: TGTGCCATCAGTGGGACCGTTGGGAGCGCAGATACGCAGTATTTT. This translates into CAISGTVGSADTQYF.

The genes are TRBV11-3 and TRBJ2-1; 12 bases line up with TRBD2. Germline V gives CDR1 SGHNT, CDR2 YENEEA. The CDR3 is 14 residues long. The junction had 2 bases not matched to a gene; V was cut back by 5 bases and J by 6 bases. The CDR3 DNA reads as TGTGCCAGCAGCCCGACTAGCGGGAGCAATGAGCAGTTCTTC. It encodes CASSPTSGSNEQFF.

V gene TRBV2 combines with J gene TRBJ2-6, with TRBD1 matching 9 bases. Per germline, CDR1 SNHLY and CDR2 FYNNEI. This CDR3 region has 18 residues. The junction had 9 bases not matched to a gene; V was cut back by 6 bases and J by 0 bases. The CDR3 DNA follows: TGTGCCAGCAGAGCTCTTGGACAGGGGAGCTCTGGGGCCAACGTCCTGACTTTC. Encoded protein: CASRALGQGSSGANVLTF. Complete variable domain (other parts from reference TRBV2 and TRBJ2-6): EPEVTQTPSHQVTQMGQEVILRCVPISNHLYFYWYRQILGQKVEFLVSFYNNEISEKSEIFDDQFSVERPDGSNFTLKIRSTKLEDSAMYFCASRALGQGSSGANVLTFGAGSRLTVL.

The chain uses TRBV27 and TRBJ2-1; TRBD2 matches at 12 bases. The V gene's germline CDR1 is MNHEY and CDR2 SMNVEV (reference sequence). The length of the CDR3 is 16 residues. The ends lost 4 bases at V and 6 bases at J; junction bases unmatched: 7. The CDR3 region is CASSSASGGGANEQFF. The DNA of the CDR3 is TGTGCCAGCAGTTCCGCTAGCGGGGGGGGTGCCAATGAGCAGTTCTTC.

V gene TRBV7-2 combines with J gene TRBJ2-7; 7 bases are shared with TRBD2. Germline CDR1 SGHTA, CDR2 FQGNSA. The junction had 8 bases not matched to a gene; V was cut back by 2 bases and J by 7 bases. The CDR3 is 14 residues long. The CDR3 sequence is CASSLQRESGEQYF. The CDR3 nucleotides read TGTGCCAGCAGCTTACAGCGGGAATCGGGGGAGCAGTACTTC.

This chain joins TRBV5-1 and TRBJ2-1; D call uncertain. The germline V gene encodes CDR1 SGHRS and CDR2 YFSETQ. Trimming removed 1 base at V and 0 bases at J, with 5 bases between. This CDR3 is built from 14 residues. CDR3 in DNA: TGCGCCAGCAGCTTGAAGGTCTCCTACAATGAGCAGTTCTTC. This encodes CASSLKVSYNEQFF. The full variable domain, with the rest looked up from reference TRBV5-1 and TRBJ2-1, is KAGVTQTPRYLIKTRGQQVTLSCSPISGHRSVSWYQQTPGQGLQFLFEYFSETQRNKGNFPGRFSGRQFSNSRSEMNVSTLELGDSALYLCASSLKVSYNEQFFGPGTRLTVL.

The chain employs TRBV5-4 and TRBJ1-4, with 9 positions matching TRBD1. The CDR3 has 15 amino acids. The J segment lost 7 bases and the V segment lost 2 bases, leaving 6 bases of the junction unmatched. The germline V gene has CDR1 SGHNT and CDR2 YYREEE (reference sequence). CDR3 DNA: TGTGCCAGCAGCTTACCGGGACAGGGAGTTGAAAAACTGTTTTTT. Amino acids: CASSLPGQGVEKLFF.

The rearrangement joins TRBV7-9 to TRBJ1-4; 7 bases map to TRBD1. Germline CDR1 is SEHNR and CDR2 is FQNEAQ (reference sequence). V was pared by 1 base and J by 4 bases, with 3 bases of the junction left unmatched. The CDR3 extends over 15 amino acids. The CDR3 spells CASSLGTGINEKLFF. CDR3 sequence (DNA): TGTGCCAGCAGCTTAGGGACAGGAATTAATGAAAAACTGTTTTTT.

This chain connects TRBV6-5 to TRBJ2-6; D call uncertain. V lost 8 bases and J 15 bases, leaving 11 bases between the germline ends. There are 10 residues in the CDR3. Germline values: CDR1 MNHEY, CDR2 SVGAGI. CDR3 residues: CASGRAPLTF. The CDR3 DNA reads TGTGCCAGCGGTCGGGCCCCCCTGACTTTC.

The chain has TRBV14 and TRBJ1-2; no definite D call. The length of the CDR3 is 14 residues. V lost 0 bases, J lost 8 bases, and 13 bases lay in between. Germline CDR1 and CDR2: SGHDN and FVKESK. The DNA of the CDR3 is TGTGCCAGCAGCCAAGATGGAAGGGTCTACGGCTACACCTTC. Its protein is CASSQDGRVYGYTF.

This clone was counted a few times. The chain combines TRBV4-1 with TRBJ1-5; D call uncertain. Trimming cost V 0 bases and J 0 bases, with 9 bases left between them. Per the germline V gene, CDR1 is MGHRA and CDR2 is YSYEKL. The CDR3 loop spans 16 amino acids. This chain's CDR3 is CASSQDLGYSNQPQHF. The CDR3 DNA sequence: TGCGCCAGCAGCCAAGATCTCGGTTATAGCAATCAGCCCCAGCATTTT.

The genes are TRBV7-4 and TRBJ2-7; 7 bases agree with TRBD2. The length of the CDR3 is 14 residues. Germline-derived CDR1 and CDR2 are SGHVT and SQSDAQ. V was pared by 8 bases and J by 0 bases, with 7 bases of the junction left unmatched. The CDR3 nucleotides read TGTGCCAGCCCGACGGGGGGAAGCTCCTACGAGCAGTACTTC. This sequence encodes CASPTGGSSYEQYF.

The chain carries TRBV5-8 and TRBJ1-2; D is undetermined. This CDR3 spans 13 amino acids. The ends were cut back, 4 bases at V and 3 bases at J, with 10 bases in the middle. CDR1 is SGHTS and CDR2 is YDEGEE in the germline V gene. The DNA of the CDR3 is TGTGCCAGCAGCAAAACCACGGACTATGGCTACACCTTC. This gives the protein CASSKTTDYGYTF.

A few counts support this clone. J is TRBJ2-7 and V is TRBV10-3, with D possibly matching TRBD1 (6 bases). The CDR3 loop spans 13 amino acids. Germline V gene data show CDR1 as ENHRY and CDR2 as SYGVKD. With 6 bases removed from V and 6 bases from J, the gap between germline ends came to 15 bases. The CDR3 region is CAISVNPGAEQYF. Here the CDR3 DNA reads TGTGCCATCAGCGTTAACCCAGGGGCCGAGCAGTACTTC.

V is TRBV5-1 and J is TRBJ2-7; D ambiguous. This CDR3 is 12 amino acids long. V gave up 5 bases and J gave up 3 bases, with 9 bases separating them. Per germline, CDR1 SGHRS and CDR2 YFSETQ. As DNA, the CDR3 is TGCGCCAGCAGGGGCCACCACTACGAGCAGTACTTC. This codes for CASRGHHYEQYF.

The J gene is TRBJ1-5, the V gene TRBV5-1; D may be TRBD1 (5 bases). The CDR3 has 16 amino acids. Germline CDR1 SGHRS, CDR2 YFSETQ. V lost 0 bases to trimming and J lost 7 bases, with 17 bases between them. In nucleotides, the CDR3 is TGCGCCAGCAGCTTGGCAGGCCAGGGAGGTGGACAGCCCCAGCATTTT. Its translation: CASSLAGQGGGQPQHF. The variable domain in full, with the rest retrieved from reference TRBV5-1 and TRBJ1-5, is KAGVTQTPRYLIKTRGQQVTLSCSPISGHRSVSWYQQTPGQGLQFLFEYFSETQRNKGNFPGRFSGRQFSNSRSEMNVSTLELGDSALYLCASSLAGQGGGQPQHFGDGTRLSIL.